Listed here are 25 T cell receptor beta chains from one sample, sequenced in a study of OX40 agonist ivuxolimab in advanced cancers. Profiling relied on immunoSEQ multiplex PCR, and the TCRdb table lists in-frame clones only, not all of them. Counted here are approximately 82,000 clones, approximately 93% occurring once; the ten biggest clones make up around 20%. Sequenced here: CD4+ or CD8+ T cells sorted from blood, sampled in a trial of the OX40 agonist ivuxolimab. These receptor sequences come from an adult with an advanced solid tumor such as melanoma, head and neck, liver or kidney cancer.

CDR3 DNA: TGTGCCAGCAGCTACGGACTAGGGGAGGATGGAGAGACCCAGTACTTC. Protein sequence: CASSYGLGEDGETQYF. The rearrangement uses TRBV13 and TRBJ2-5; TRBD2 matches at 7 bases. The trim removed 4 bases at V and 4 bases at J, leaving 12 bases unmatched. Germline V CDR1 and CDR2: PRHDT, FYEKMQ (reference sequence). The CDR3 length is 16 residues.

The chain recombines TRBV12-5 with TRBJ1-1; the match to TRBD1 covers 7 bases. The J segment lost 4 bases and the V segment lost 3 bases, leaving 11 bases of the junction unmatched. Germline V gene lookup returns CDR1 LGHNT and CDR2 FRNRAP. The CDR3 is 16 residues long. DNA of the CDR3: TGTGCTAGTGGTTTCCCTCAGACAGGGCTCACCACTGAAGCTTTCTTT. It translates to CASGFPQTGLTTEAFF.

The rearrangement links TRBV11-2 to TRBJ2-2, with 8 positions matching TRBD2. Germline V gene lookup returns CDR1 SGHAT and CDR2 FQNNGV. V lost 10 bases, J lost 3 bases, and 10 bases stayed unmatched. This CDR3 has 15 residues. DNA for the CDR3: TGTGCCACCCAGCGGGGGCGCTTGGACACCGGGGAGCTGTTTTTT. The encoded protein is CATQRGRLDTGELFF.

The J gene is TRBJ2-3, the V gene TRBV27; possibly TRBD1 or TRBD2 for D (5 bases each). CDR1 is MNHEY, CDR2 SMNVEV, per germline (reference sequence). CDR3 length: 16 residues. V lost 5 bases and J 4 bases, leaving 19 bases between the germline ends. The CDR3: CASSTGTAILSDTQYF. The DNA for the CDR3 is TGTGCCAGCAGTACCGGGACCGCAATCCTCTCAGATACGCAGTATTTT.

The chain is built from TRBV5-4 and TRBJ1-1, with D uncertain. V shed 2 bases and J shed 1 base, with 9 bases lying between them. Germline V gene lookup returns CDR1 SGHNT and CDR2 YYREEE (reference sequence). CDR3 length equals 14 residues. The chain's CDR3 is CASSFSDRNTEAFF. The CDR3 nucleotides read TGTGCCAGCAGCTTTAGTGACCGGAACACTGAAGCTTTCTTT.

The chain is built from TRBV5-8 and TRBJ1-1, with a tentative D call TRBD1 (5 bases). V lost 3 bases and J lost 6, with 18 bases in between. Germline V gene data show CDR1 as SGHTS and CDR2 as YDEGEE. The CDR3 is 15 amino acids. The CDR3 nucleotides read TGTGCCAGCAGCTCGGGGACCCCCACCCTACCTGAAGCTTTCTTT. As protein: CASSSGTPTLPEAFF.

The V call is TRBV19, the J call TRBJ1-1; D is ambiguous. The V and J ends lost 0 bases and 2 bases respectively, with 4 bases between them. The V gene's germline CDR1 is LNHDA and CDR2 SQIVND (reference sequence). This CDR3 contains 13 residues. CDR3: CASSIDGNTEAFF. CDR3 bases: TGTGCCAGTAGTATAGATGGTAACACTGAAGCTTTCTTT.

This clone came up a few times. The CDR3 DNA is TGCGCCAGCAGCTTGACAGGCTCCTACGAGCAGTACTTC. This sequence encodes CASSLTGSYEQYF. The chain joins TRBV5-1 to TRBJ2-7; D perhaps matches TRBD1 (5 bases). The CDR3 is made up of 13 amino acids. Trimming pared 1 base from V and 0 bases from J, leaving 5 bases between. In germline, CDR1 is SGHRS, CDR2 YFSETQ.

This chain uses TRBV7-2 with TRBJ2-7; 11 positions match TRBD1. The germline V gene encodes CDR1 SGHTA and CDR2 FQGNSA. CDR3 length equals 15 residues. Trimming cost V 4 bases and J 2 bases; bases outside gene matches: 4. CDR3: CASSSPGQGAYEQYF. CDR3 nucleotide sequence: TGTGCCAGCAGCTCCCCGGGACAGGGGGCCTACGAGCAGTACTTC.

The CDR3 sequence: CASSHQLAGVGGNEQFF. The CDR3 DNA is TGCGCCAGCAGCCACCAATTAGCGGGAGTGGGTGGGAATGAGCAGTTCTTC. V is TRBV4-3 and J is TRBJ2-1; 9 nucleotides match TRBD2. There are 17 residues in the CDR3. Losses at the gene ends were 3 bases for V and 7 bases for J; bases not matched to a gene: 13. Germline V gene lookup returns CDR1 LGHNA and CDR2 YSLEER.

V and J are TRBV13 and TRBJ2-6; possibly TRBD1 for D (6 bases). The germline V and J ends were trimmed by 5 bases and 0 bases, with 8 bases remaining between them. Germline V lookup: CDR1 PRHDT, CDR2 FYEKMQ (reference sequence). There are 15 residues in the CDR3. CDR3 coding DNA: TGTGCCAGCAGCCAGACAGGCTCTGGGGCCAACGTCCTGACTTTC. Protein: CASSQTGSGANVLTF.

V usage is TRBV6-5 and J usage is TRBJ1-5; D may be TRBD1 (5 bases). In germline, CDR1 is MNHEY, CDR2 SVGAGI. V was clipped by 6 bases and J by 1 base, with 13 bases between them. The length of the CDR3 is 15 residues. DNA of the CDR3: TGTGCCAGCAGGCGACTAGGGGACAGCAATCAGCCCCAGCATTTT. Amino acids: CASRRLGDSNQPQHF.

The chain couples TRBV7-9 to TRBJ1-1, with no clear D. The CDR3 length is 12 residues. The ends were cut back, 5 bases at V and 3 bases at J, with 7 bases in the middle. Germline CDR1 reads SEHNR; CDR2 reads FQNEAQ (reference sequence). The CDR3, as DNA: TGTGCCAGCAGCCCCGCGGACACTGAAGCTTTCTTT. Residues: CASSPADTEAFF. The variable domain in full, with the rest retrieved from reference TRBV7-9 and TRBJ1-1, is DTGVSQNPRHKITKRGQNVTFRCDPISEHNRLYWYRQTLGQGPEFLTYFQNEAQLEKSRLLSDRFSAERPKGSFSTLEIQRTEQGDSAMYLCASSPADTEAFFGQGTRLTVV.

This clone appeared a single time. The chain uses TRBV7-9 and TRBJ2-1, with D possibly matching TRBD2 (6 bases). Per germline, CDR1 SEHNR and CDR2 FQNEAQ (reference sequence). The CDR3 runs 16 residues. Trimming cost V 5 bases and J 0 bases, with 14 bases left between them. The CDR3 region has the DNA TGTGCCAGCAGCCCCTTGGAGGGGAGCTCCTACAATGAGCAGTTCTTC. Translating it yields CASSPLEGSSYNEQFF.

The rearrangement links TRBV5-1 to TRBJ2-7, with D uncertain. CDR1 and CDR2 from the germline V gene are SGHRS and YFSETQ. This CDR3 has 16 amino acids. V was clipped by 4 bases and J by 2 bases, with 19 bases between them. CDR3 sequence: CASSLGLGSLTYEQYF. The CDR3 coding sequence is TGCGCCAGCAGCCTGGGCTTGGGTTCCCTTACCTACGAGCAGTACTTC. Variable domain in full (rest from reference TRBV5-1 and TRBJ2-7): KAGVTQTPRYLIKTRGQQVTLSCSPISGHRSVSWYQQTPGQGLQFLFEYFSETQRNKGNFPGRFSGRQFSNSRSEMNVSTLELGDSALYLCASSLGLGSLTYEQYFGPGTRLTVT.

The chain recombines TRBV10-3 with TRBJ2-3; 8 bases match TRBD2. The CDR3 is 15 residues long. The germline V gene has CDR1 ENHRY and CDR2 SYGVKD. V trimming: 6 bases; J trimming: 1 base; junction bases outside the gene matches: 6. The CDR3 DNA sequence: TGTGCCATCAGACACCCGACTAGCGGCACAGATACGCAGTATTTT. Translating it yields CAIRHPTSGTDTQYF.

The chain recombines TRBV7-8 with TRBJ2-7; D remains ambiguous. Trimming pared 4 bases from V and 0 bases from J, leaving 13 bases between. CDR3 size: 15 residues. The germline V gene encodes CDR1 SGHVS and CDR2 FQNEAQ. CDR3 amino acids: CASSSLELFSYEQYF. The CDR3 DNA follows: TGTGCCAGCAGCTCCCTTGAGCTATTCTCCTACGAGCAGTACTTC.

This chain joins TRBV5-1 and TRBJ2-7, with 10 bases matching TRBD1. The CDR3 length is 15 residues. The junction had 6 bases not matched to a gene; V was cut back by 3 bases and J by 3 bases. In germline, CDR1 is SGHRS, CDR2 YFSETQ. The CDR3 is CASSWGTGVYYEQYF. The CDR3 DNA is TGCGCCAGCAGCTGGGGGACAGGGGTTTACTACGAGCAGTACTTC. The variable domain in full, completed from reference TRBV5-1 and TRBJ2-7, reads KAGVTQTPRYLIKTRGQQVTLSCSPISGHRSVSWYQQTPGQGLQFLFEYFSETQRNKGNFPGRFSGRQFSNSRSEMNVSTLELGDSALYLCASSWGTGVYYEQYFGPGTRLTVT.

This sequence joins TRBV29-1 and TRBJ1-2, with 7 bases matching TRBD1. CDR3 length equals 13 residues. The germline V gene has CDR1 SQVTM and CDR2 ANQGSEA. The ends lost 6 bases at V and 8 bases at J; junction bases unmatched: 12. CDR3 in DNA: TGCAGCGTACACTTGACAGGGCCGAGCGGCTACACCTTC. Translating gives CSVHLTGPSGYTF. The full variable domain, its missing parts supplied by reference TRBV29-1 and TRBJ1-2, is SAVISQKPSRDICQRGTSLTIQCQVDSQVTMMFWYRQQPGQSLTLIATANQGSEATYESGFVIDKFPISRPNLTFSTLTVSNMSPEDSSIYLCSVHLTGPSGYTFGSGTRLTVV.

The V gene is TRBV7-9, the J gene TRBJ1-1; D gene unclear. Trimming left V 5 bases short and J 8 bases short, with 15 bases between. The germline V gene has CDR1 SEHNR and CDR2 FQNEAQ (reference sequence). The CDR3 is 13 amino acids. The CDR3 protein is CASSPITASEAFF. For the CDR3, the DNA is TGTGCCAGCAGCCCGATCACAGCCTCCGAAGCTTTCTTT.

The genes are TRBV30 and TRBJ1-2; 11 nucleotides match TRBD1. The germline gives CDR1 GTSNPN, CDR2 SVGIG (reference sequence). The CDR3 is 16 residues long. Trimming at V came to 3 bases and at J to 4 bases, leaving 10 bases not matched to a gene. The CDR3 is CAWRKRTGGVCYGYTF. The DNA of the CDR3 is TGTGCCTGGAGGAAGCGGACAGGGGGCGTTTGCTATGGCTACACCTTC.

The J gene is TRBJ2-7, the V gene TRBV28; no firm D call. The CDR3 has 13 amino acids. Germline-derived CDR1 and CDR2 are MDHEN and SYDVKM. Trimming took off 4 bases at V and 4 bases at J, with 11 bases between the two ends. The CDR3 here is CASSYPSAYEQYF. DNA for the CDR3: TGTGCCAGCAGTTACCCAAGTGCATACGAGCAGTACTTC. Together with reference TRBV28 and TRBJ2-7, the CDR3 gives the full variable domain: DVKVTQSSRYLVKRTGEKVFLECVQDMDHENMFWYRQDPGLGLRLIYFSYDVKMKEKGDIPEGYSVSREKKERFSLILESASTNQTSMYLCASSYPSAYEQYFGPGTRLTVT.

The chain is built from TRBV19 and TRBJ1-1; 7 bases are a match to TRBD1. CDR3 length: 13 amino acids. Germline V gives CDR1 LNHDA, CDR2 SQIVND (reference sequence). V shed 7 bases and J 4 bases; nucleotides not matched to a gene: 6. CDR3 DNA sequence: TGTGCCAGTACCCTAACAGGGGCCACTGAAGCTTTCTTT. This encodes CASTLTGATEAFF.

DNA for the CDR3: TGTGCCAGCAGCTCATTAGCGGGGAACACAGATACGCAGTATTTT. This translates into CASSSLAGNTDTQYF. The V gene is TRBV5-4, the J gene TRBJ2-3; 8 nucleotides line up with TRBD2. Germline CDR1 and CDR2: SGHNT and YYREEE (reference sequence). The CDR3 has 15 amino acids. V shed 3 bases, J shed 2 bases, and the junction held 5 bases outside the gene matches.

The rearrangement links TRBV7-6 to TRBJ2-3; the match to TRBD2 covers 8 bases. The CDR3 runs to 15 residues. Germline trimming cut 3 bases from V and 4 bases from J; bases unmatched to any gene: 6. The V gene's germline CDR1 is SGHVS and CDR2 FNYEAQ. The CDR3 loop is CASSFSGGMPDTQYF. CDR3 bases: TGTGCCAGCAGCTTCAGCGGGGGCATGCCAGATACGCAGTATTTT.